The present T cell receptor beta chain was sequenced within a study of blood T cell repertoires in COVID-19. Across the study: Samples came from the United States, Italy and Spain, spanning acute and convalescent COVID-19. The cDNA or gDNA used as material had been derived from T cells, B-cell-depleted T cells, or PBMCs.

CDR1 and CDR2 from the germline V gene are LNHDA and SQIVND (reference sequence). Trimming stripped 3 bases from V and 3 bases from J, with 12 bases between. The CDR3 has 15 amino acids. Original analysis: Amplification of reference gene primers was used by the study to estimate nucleated cell counts. Sequencing used immunoSEQ multiplex PCR; TCRdb keeps in-frame clones, though not all of them. V and J calls and clone size are copied from that table; D and trimming were computed from the DNA. The sample lists approximately 110,000 clones; approximately 90% were seen once. The chain carries TRBV19 and TRBJ1-5, with D uncertain. Input material: peripheral blood. This sequence was found in a woman aged 70-85 years who had recovered from COVID-19. The CDR3 DNA follows: TGTGCCAGTAGTATTGAACGAGGTGCCAATCAGCCCCAGCATTTT. Amino acids: CASSIERGANQPQHF.